The T cell receptor (beta chain) described here comes from a study of T cell responses to AZD1222 COVID-19 vaccine. The germline V gene has CDR1 LNHDA and CDR2 SQIVND (reference sequence). The V gene end was trimmed by 5 bases and the J gene end by 2 bases; junction bases not matched to a gene: 6. The CDR3 consists of 15 residues. In regard to this clone: Its antigen is undetermined.

Sequenced by immunoSEQ multiplex PCR; TCRdb stores in-frame clones only, minus some. The table records about 130,000 clones, 92% of them present only once. Second doses were pooled across both intervals (about 4 or about 12 weeks). Study findings and constraints: Spike-specific TCR breadth and depth grew following two AZD1222 doses. Baseline serostatus was positive in only a handful of AZD1222 recipients. Spike-spanning, vaccine-associated CD4 TCRs were dominant at 160-218 and 743-854.

This TCR derives from an adult who received the AZD1222 COVID-19 vaccine. This chain joins TRBV19 and TRBJ1-2; 9 bases fit TRBD1. Sequenced material: peripheral blood, taken 28 days after the second AZD1222 dose. The CDR3 here is CASSFSGTGNYGYTF. The CDR3 DNA reads TGTGCCAGTAGTTTTTCCGGGACAGGGAACTATGGCTACACCTTC.